The 20 T cell receptor beta chains below were found in one sample sequenced in a study of T cell changes during pregnancy in multiple sclerosis. TCRdb keeps only in-frame clones here, not all; method: immunoSEQ multiplex PCR. The table records over 25,000 clones, almost 90% of them present only once. The sequenced sample was CD8+ T cells from peripheral blood mononuclear cells, obtained in the second trimester of pregnancy. These receptors were obtained from a female donor with multiple sclerosis, enrolled in a pregnancy study.

J is TRBJ2-7 and V is TRBV5-6, with D possibly TRBD1 on 5 matching bases. Germline V gives CDR1 SGHDT, CDR2 YYEEEE. With 7 bases removed from V and 4 bases from J, the gap between germline ends came to 18 bases. The CDR3 sequence is 14 residues long. As DNA, the CDR3 is TGTGCCAGCTCCAGGGTTTATGGGTTGTACGAGCAGTACTTC. It is translated as CASSRVYGLYEQYF.

This clone came up once. The V and J genes are TRBV6-6 and TRBJ1-3; 7 positions match TRBD1. The V and J ends lost 2 bases and 2 bases, in that order; junction bases with no gene match: 3. The CDR3 contains 15 residues. CDR1 is MNHNY and CDR2 is SVGAGI in the germline V gene (reference sequence). The CDR3: CASSYAQGTGNTIYF. The DNA of the CDR3 is TGTGCCAGCAGTTACGCACAGGGGACTGGAAACACCATATATTTT.

This clone was counted once. The chain uses TRBV5-6 and TRBJ2-7, with D unclear. The V and J ends lost 0 bases and 0 bases respectively, with 4 bases between them. CDR1 is SGHDT, CDR2 YYEEEE, per germline. The CDR3 is 13 amino acids. The CDR3 region is CASSLVDSYEQYF. CDR3 in DNA: TGTGCCAGCAGCTTGGTAGACTCCTACGAGCAGTACTTC.

The gene calls are TRBV6-5 and TRBJ1-2, with 7 bases that match TRBD1. This CDR3 has 14 amino acids. CDR1 and CDR2 from the germline V gene are MNHEY and SVGAGI. Germline trimming cut 0 bases from V and 6 bases from J; bases unmatched to any gene: 4. CDR3 in DNA: TGTGCCAGCAGTTACTCGACAGGGTATAATGGCTACACCTTC. Translating it yields CASSYSTGYNGYTF.

This sequence joins TRBV5-6 and TRBJ2-7; D gene unclear. Trimming left V 3 bases short and J 2 bases short, with 6 bases between. CDR3 size: 12 residues. The germline CDR1 and CDR2 sequences are SGHDT and YYEEEE. DNA for the CDR3: TGTGCCAGCAGCTCTACCACCTACGAGCAGTACTTC. It codes for CASSSTTYEQYF.

The chain couples TRBV5-5 to TRBJ1-5; no clear D gene. Trimming shortened V by 0 bases and J by 1 base, and 5 bases separated the two germline ends. The CDR3 length is 14 residues. Germline-derived CDR1 and CDR2 are SGHKS and YYEKEE (reference sequence). As DNA, the CDR3 is TGTGCCAGCAGCTTGGACAAGAGCAATCAGCCCCAGCATTTT. This codes for CASSLDKSNQPQHF.

The chain combines TRBV19 with TRBJ2-7; D may be TRBD1 (5 bases). The V gene's germline CDR1 is LNHDA and CDR2 SQIVND (reference sequence). V lost 3 bases and J 7 bases, leaving 16 bases between the germline ends. The CDR3 length is 14 residues. In DNA form, the CDR3 reads TGTGCCAGTAGTATGTGGACATCACTTGGGGAGCAGTACTTC. This encodes CASSMWTSLGEQYF. The full variable domain, completed using reference TRBV19 and TRBJ2-7, is DGGITQSPKYLFRKEGQNVTLSCEQNLNHDAMYWYRQDPGQGLRLIYYSQIVNDFQKGDIAEGYSVSREKKESFPLTVTSAQKNPTAFYLCASSMWTSLGEQYFGPGTRLTVT.

The J gene is TRBJ2-1, the V gene TRBV6-6; possibly TRBD2 for D (5 bases). CDR3 length: 16 amino acids. CDR1 MNHNY and CDR2 SVGAGI come from the germline V gene (reference sequence). V dropped 6 bases and J dropped 4 bases, with 19 bases sitting between them. The CDR3 DNA is TGTGCCAGCAGCTCTCCTCGGGAACAGAATTACAATGAGCAGTTCTTC. It specifies CASSSPREQNYNEQFF.

The J gene is TRBJ1-2, the V gene TRBV27, with D hard to call. The CDR3 covers 13 residues. Trimming removed 6 bases from V and 7 bases from J, with 15 bases in between. Germline V CDR1 and CDR2: MNHEY, SMNVEV (reference sequence). The CDR3 is CASSPMGRAGYTF. As DNA, the CDR3 is TGTGCCAGCAGCCCCATGGGGAGGGCTGGCTACACCTTC.

CDR3 residues: CASSQVPGNYGYTF. CDR3 in DNA: TGCGCCAGCAGCCAAGTACCGGGGAACTATGGCTACACCTTC. This rearrangement joins TRBV4-1 to TRBJ1-2; D is ambiguous. From germline, CDR1 is MGHRA and CDR2 YSYEKL. Trimming pared 1 base from V and 2 bases from J, leaving 8 bases between. CDR3 length: 14 amino acids.

Notes on this clone: Germline and junction disagree at one end, which may indicate a read error. Other nucleotide sequences from this sample produce the same CDR3. V and J are TRBV6-1 and TRBJ1-1; 9 nucleotides align to TRBD1. Germline loops: CDR1 MNHNS, CDR2 SASEGT. The CDR3 is 15 amino acids. CDR3 bases: TGTGCCAGCAGTGAAGCGGAGACAGGGGGGTCTGAAGCCTTCTTT. Its translation is CASSEAETGGSEAFF.

J is TRBJ2-5 and V is TRBV5-6; 8 bases match TRBD1. Germline values: CDR1 SGHDT, CDR2 YYEEEE. V gave up 1 base and J gave up 6 bases; unmatched junction bases: 5. The CDR3 spans 14 residues. CDR3 sequence: CASSLLQGAKTQYF. Here the CDR3 DNA reads TGTGCCAGCAGCTTGCTCCAGGGGGCGAAGACCCAGTACTTC.

This rearrangement joins TRBV7-2 to TRBJ2-1, with a weak D call TRBD2 (5 bases). This CDR3 contains 16 residues. Germline CDR1 SGHTA, CDR2 FQGNSA. Deletions cut 5 bases from V and 0 bases from J, with 14 bases between. The CDR3 is CASSPRESRSYNEQFF. The CDR3 DNA is TGTGCCAGCAGCCCTAGGGAGTCTCGCTCCTACAATGAGCAGTTCTTC.

The V gene is TRBV30, the J gene TRBJ1-4; 7 nucleotides align to TRBD1. After removal of 8 bases from V and 1 base from J, the junction contained 16 bases not matched to a gene. Germline loops: CDR1 GTSNPN, CDR2 SVGIG (reference sequence). CDR3 length: 17 amino acids. The CDR3: CAGGEGAVILTNEKLFF. The CDR3 DNA sequence: TGTGCCGGGGGCGAGGGGGCGGTCATTTTAACTAATGAAAAACTGTTTTTT.

Here the CDR3 reads CASSAQGHQETQYF. The DNA for the CDR3 is TGCGCCAGCAGCGCACAGGGCCACCAAGAGACCCAGTACTTC. V gene TRBV5-1 combines with J gene TRBJ2-5; D may be TRBD1 (6 bases). Germline V gives CDR1 SGHRS, CDR2 YFSETQ. V lost 4 bases, J lost 0 bases, and 10 bases lay in between. The CDR3 consists of 14 residues.

The V gene is TRBV7-9, the J gene TRBJ2-1, with 8 bases matching TRBD2. Germline V gene lookup returns CDR1 SEHNR and CDR2 FQNEAQ (reference sequence). V gave up 5 bases and J gave up 4 bases; unmatched junction bases: 10. The CDR3 runs to 16 residues. The DNA for the CDR3 is TGTGCCAGCAGCCCGCGTTCGGGGGGGAAATACAATGAGCAGTTCTTC. Translating it yields CASSPRSGGKYNEQFF.

This clone was counted at least ten times. The chain combines TRBV6-5 with TRBJ2-3, with D possibly TRBD1 on 6 matching bases. The CDR3 is 15 residues long. Per germline, CDR1 MNHEY and CDR2 SVGAGI. Trimming took 0 bases from V and 4 from J, leaving 11 bases between them. The CDR3 spells CASSYSSGAADTQYF. The CDR3, as DNA: TGTGCCAGCAGTTACTCATCAGGGGCGGCAGATACGCAGTATTTT.

The chain's CDR3 is CASSDGQGIGYTF. The CDR3 nucleotides are TGCGCCAGCAGTGACGGACAGGGGATTGGCTACACCTTC. The chain employs TRBV10-2 and TRBJ1-2; 9 bases map to TRBD1. With V trimmed by 3 bases and J by 7 bases, 3 bases remained unmatched. Germline V gene data show CDR1 as WSHSY and CDR2 as SAAADI. This CDR3 contains 13 residues.

The chain uses TRBV6-5 and TRBJ1-2, with 7 bases that match TRBD1. This CDR3 is built from 13 residues. Trimming took 6 bases from V and 6 from J; bases not matched to a gene: 7. From germline, CDR1 is MNHEY and CDR2 SVGAGI. This chain's CDR3 is CASSPDRLHGYTF. The DNA for the CDR3 is TGTGCCAGCAGCCCGGACAGGCTCCATGGCTACACCTTC.

This clone was seen just once. The chain has TRBV28 and TRBJ1-1, with TRBD1 as a possible D gene (6 bases). V was pared by 7 bases and J by 0 bases, with 18 bases between. This CDR3 is built from 16 residues. The V gene's germline CDR1 is MDHEN and CDR2 SYDVKM. CDR3 region: CASTYQGQPMNTEAFF. The DNA for the CDR3 is TGTGCCAGCACCTATCAGGGACAACCTATGAACACTGAAGCTTTCTTT.